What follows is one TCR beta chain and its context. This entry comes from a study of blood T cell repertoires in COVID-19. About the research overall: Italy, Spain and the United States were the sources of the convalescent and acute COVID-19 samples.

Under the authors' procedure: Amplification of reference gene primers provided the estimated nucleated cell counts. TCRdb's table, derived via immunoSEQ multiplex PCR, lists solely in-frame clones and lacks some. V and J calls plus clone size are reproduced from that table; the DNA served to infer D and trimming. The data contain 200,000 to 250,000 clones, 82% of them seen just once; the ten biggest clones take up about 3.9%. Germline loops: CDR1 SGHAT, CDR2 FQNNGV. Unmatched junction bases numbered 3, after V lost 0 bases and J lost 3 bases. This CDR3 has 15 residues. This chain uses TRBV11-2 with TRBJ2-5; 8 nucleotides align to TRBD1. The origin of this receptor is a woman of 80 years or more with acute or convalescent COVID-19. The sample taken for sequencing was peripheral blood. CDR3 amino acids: CASSLERTGKETQYF. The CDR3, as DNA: TGTGCCAGCAGCTTAGAGAGGACAGGGAAAGAGACCCAGTACTTC. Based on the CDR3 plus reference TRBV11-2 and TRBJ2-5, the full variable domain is EAGVAQSPRYKIIEKRQSVAFWCNPISGHATLYWYQQILGQGPKLLIQFQNNGVVDDSQLPKDRFSAERLKGVDSTLKIQPAKLEDSAVYLCASSLERTGKETQYFGPGTRLLVL.